The 17 T cell receptor beta chains presented below share a single source sample, sequenced in a study of cytomegalovirus exposure and HLA in healthy donors. The PCR used 60 Vbeta and 13 Jbeta primers. This table comes from immunoSEQ multiplex PCR, and its TCRdb copy is limited to in-frame clones, with some not included. The data hold about 150,000 clones, with roughly 62% observed a single time. The material sequenced was PBMCs. The receptor set was obtained from a man aged 55 to 69 in good health and CMV-seronegative.

The chain joins TRBV10-2 to TRBJ2-7; the match to TRBD1 covers 7 bases. CDR1 and CDR2 from the germline V gene are WSHSY and SAAADI. V trimming: 5 bases; J trimming: 6 bases; junction bases outside the gene matches: 4. This CDR3 is built from 12 residues. In DNA form, the CDR3 reads TGCGCCAGCAGTATCAGGGGGAGCGAGCAGTACTTC. Amino acids: CASSIRGSEQYF.

The rearrangement uses TRBV27 and TRBJ2-1, with TRBD1 matching 8 bases. This CDR3 region has 14 residues. Per germline, CDR1 MNHEY and CDR2 SMNVEV (reference sequence). V dropped 8 bases and J dropped 6; count of bases not matched to a gene: 9. The CDR3 here is CASRHPGQANEQFF. The CDR3 DNA reads as TGTGCCAGCCGCCACCCGGGACAGGCCAATGAGCAGTTCTTC.

This clone was counted a single time. Sequence at one end of the junction differs from germline and may be a read error. The V gene is TRBV15, the J gene TRBJ1-1, with 11 bases lining up with TRBD1. Looked up from germline, CDR1 is LNHNV and CDR2 is YYDKDF (reference sequence). This CDR3 region has 14 residues. This chain's CDR3 is CATGRGQGGTEAFF. The CDR3 nucleotides are TGTGCCACCGGCAGGGGACAGGGGGGCACTGAAGCTTTCTTT. The entire variable domain, with the rest obtained from reference TRBV15 and TRBJ1-1, is as follows: DAMVIQNPRYQVTQFGKPVTLSCSQTLNHNVMYWYQQKSSQAPKLLFHYYDKDFNNEADTPDNFQSRRPNTSFCFLDIRSPGLGDTAMYLCATGRGQGGTEAFFGQGTRLTVV.

The chain carries TRBV5-4 and TRBJ2-1; 8 nucleotides align to TRBD1. The CDR3 totals 17 residues. The J segment lost 4 bases and the V segment lost 0 bases, leaving 9 bases of the junction unmatched. CDR1 and CDR2 (germline): SGHNT, YYREEE (reference sequence). The CDR3 reads CASSLVGGRGRYNEQFF. CDR3 nucleotides: TGTGCCAGCAGCTTGGTTGGGGGCAGGGGGCGATACAATGAGCAGTTCTTC.

This clone has a handful of counts. Different DNA sequences within this sample yield the same CDR3. The chain couples TRBV30 to TRBJ1-5; 8 nucleotides match TRBD1. Germline values: CDR1 GTSNPN, CDR2 SVGIG (reference sequence). The CDR3 runs 14 residues. With V trimmed by 3 bases and J by 2 bases, 3 bases remained unmatched. The CDR3: CAWSLTGGNQPQHF. CDR3 sequence (DNA): TGTGCCTGGAGCCTGACAGGGGGCAATCAGCCCCAGCATTTT.

This clone turned up a few times. The chain combines TRBV18 with TRBJ1-1; 7 bases are a match to TRBD1. J was trimmed by 3 bases and V by 1 base; bases with no gene match: 2. CDR1 is KGHSH and CDR2 is LQKENI in the germline V gene. CDR3 size: 14 residues. CDR3 coding DNA: TGTGCCAGCTCACCACGACAGGGACACACTGAAGCTTTCTTT. Translating it yields CASSPRQGHTEAFF.

The V gene is TRBV2, the J gene TRBJ2-1; no clear D gene. The V gene lost 4 bases and the J gene lost 8 bases, with 9 bases spanning the gap. Looked up from germline, CDR1 is SNHLY and CDR2 is FYNNEI. This CDR3 is 12 amino acids long. The CDR3 DNA is TGTGCCAGCAGTGTGAGTGAAGATGAGCAGTTCTTC. It codes for CASSVSEDEQFF. Full variable domain (remainder filled in from reference TRBV2 and TRBJ2-1): EPEVTQTPSHQVTQMGQEVILRCVPISNHLYFYWYRQILGQKVEFLVSFYNNEISEKSEIFDDQFSVERPDGSNFTLKIRSTKLEDSAMYFCASSVSEDEQFFGPGTRLTVL.

This chain uses TRBV7-3 with TRBJ1-1; the D gene is possibly TRBD1 (5 bases). The CDR3 spans 13 residues. Trimming left V 4 bases short and J 4 bases short, with 10 bases between. Germline CDR1 SGHTA, CDR2 FQGTGA. This CDR3 reads CASSSAGSTEAFF. CDR3 coding DNA: TGTGCCAGCAGCTCTGCAGGGTCCACTGAAGCTTTCTTT.

The chain has TRBV18 and TRBJ1-5, with D possibly being TRBD1 (6 bases). The CDR3 has 15 amino acids. The V and J ends lost 2 bases and 1 base respectively, with 9 bases between them. The germline CDR1 and CDR2 sequences are KGHSH and LQKENI. CDR3 sequence reads: CASSPVTGSNQPQHF. CDR3 nucleotide sequence: TGTGCCAGCTCACCAGTTACAGGGAGCAATCAGCCCCAGCATTTT.

The gene calls are TRBV7-9 and TRBJ2-1; the match to TRBD1 covers 9 bases. V shed 4 bases and J 7 bases; nucleotides not matched to a gene: 5. The CDR3 spans 14 residues. Germline CDR1 and CDR2: SEHNR and FQNEAQ (reference sequence). The CDR3 is CASSSRDRVNEQFF. DNA for the CDR3: TGTGCCAGCAGCTCCAGGGACAGGGTGAATGAGCAGTTCTTC.

The chain links TRBV7-8 to TRBJ1-4; 10 bases are shared with TRBD1. This CDR3 has 15 residues. After removal of 2 bases from V and 6 bases from J, the junction contained 3 bases not matched to a gene. Germline assignment: CDR1 SGHVS and CDR2 FQNEAQ. The CDR3 loop reads CASSLPGTGDEKLFF. The CDR3, as DNA: TGTGCCAGCAGCTTACCCGGGACAGGGGATGAAAAACTGTTTTTT.

This clone has a single count. The rearrangement links TRBV18 to TRBJ2-7; 9 nucleotides agree with TRBD1. This CDR3 is 15 amino acids long. In germline, CDR1 is KGHSH, CDR2 LQKENI. The V and J ends lost 3 bases and 2 bases, in that order; junction bases with no gene match: 5. CDR3 in amino acids: CASSPGQGSTYEQYF. The CDR3 DNA reads TGTGCCAGCTCACCGGGACAGGGTAGCACCTACGAGCAGTACTTC.

The chain recombines TRBV18 with TRBJ2-7, with D unclear. Germline CDR1 reads KGHSH; CDR2 reads LQKENI. This CDR3 region has 13 residues. V dropped 2 bases and J dropped 4 bases, with 9 bases sitting between them. The CDR3 DNA follows: TGTGCCAGCTCACCAACATCTTCATACGAGCAGTACTTC. This sequence encodes CASSPTSSYEQYF.

This clone was observed once. The chain recombines TRBV4-2 with TRBJ2-2; no clear D. The germline gives CDR1 LGHNA, CDR2 YNFKEQ. V lost 0 bases and J lost 7, with 9 bases in between. This CDR3 contains 14 residues. The CDR3 spells CASSQERQNGELFF. CDR3 nucleotides: TGTGCCAGCAGCCAAGAGCGGCAGAACGGGGAGCTGTTTTTT.

This clone was picked up a small number of times. The chain combines TRBV28 with TRBJ1-5, with 9 bases fitting TRBD1. CDR3 length: 16 amino acids. V shed 2 bases and J 2 bases; nucleotides not matched to a gene: 4. Germline CDR1 is MDHEN and CDR2 is SYDVKM. The chain's CDR3 is CASSLQQGAGNQPQHF. CDR3 DNA: TGTGCCAGCAGTTTACAACAGGGGGCGGGCAATCAGCCCCAGCATTTT.

The sample holds a few counts of this clone. This rearrangement joins TRBV6-1 to TRBJ2-1; TRBD2 might be the D (6 bases). With 1 base removed from V and 6 bases from J, the gap between germline ends came to 10 bases. Germline V gene sequence: CDR1 MNHNS, CDR2 SASEGT. This CDR3 is 14 amino acids long. This chain's CDR3 is CASSEVGGVNEQFF. CDR3 nucleotides: TGTGCCAGCAGTGAAGTCGGGGGAGTCAATGAGCAGTTCTTC.

This chain joins TRBV11-3 and TRBJ2-2, with 8 nucleotides matching TRBD1. Germline lookup yields CDR1 SGHNT and CDR2 YENEEA. J was trimmed by 3 bases and V by 2 bases; bases with no gene match: 8. CDR3 length: 17 residues. The CDR3 here is CASSLTPRQGHTGELFF. CDR3 DNA sequence: TGTGCCAGCAGCTTAACCCCCCGACAGGGGCACACCGGGGAGCTGTTTTTT.